This TCR beta chain was recorded in a study of a mutant IDH1 vaccine in newly diagnosed glioma. Study background: The start of vaccination came 4-6 weeks after radiotherapy alone, or with temozolomide cycles. Beforehand, treatment had been radiotherapy, temozolomide, or both; the majority received both. General study results and limits: Pseudoprogression seemed unlinked to shifts in top peripheral T cell clonotypes.

Repertoires were generated with immunoSEQ multiplex PCR, while TCRdb's copy carries only in-frame clones and drops some. The sample shows approximately 56,000 clones, over 70% of them seen only once. On this clone itself: Its antigen is currently unknown.

The time point: week 47, end of study. It was 300 ug of mutant IDH1 20-mer peptide that made up each vaccine dose, given with topical imiquimod. Germline V lookup: CDR1 SNHLY, CDR2 FYNNEI. This CDR3 spans 15 amino acids. Trimming took 3 bases from V and 3 from J, leaving 12 bases between them. This receptor was taken from a man aged 50-59 years with glioma. This material consisted of PBMCs, taken from a glioma patient whose treatment included an IDH1 peptide vaccine. The gene calls are TRBV2 and TRBJ2-1; D possibly matches TRBD1 or TRBD2 (5 bases each). CDR3 in DNA: TGTGCCAGCAGTGATTCCGGGGCCCACTACAATGAGCAGTTCTTC. Its translation: CASSDSGAHYNEQFF.